The 22 T cell receptor beta chains below all came from one sample that was sequenced in a study of human T cells and chemical hapten exposure. Time point defined: patch test 1, 2 weeks after DPC sensitization. The treatment was: therapeutic diphenylcyclopropenone sensitization with weekly scalp DPC. MiXCR, run by TCRdb on the RACE reads, gives a single entry per CDR3 protein. This sample has some 180,000 distinct CDR3 sequences, with 20% to 25% found just once. Sequences were derived from whole blood, sampled in connection with sensitization to the hapten diphenylcyclopropenone (DPC). These receptor sequences come from a woman aged 45-65 years with alopecia areata. Some clones in this sample may be carry-over from other donors' samples.

This clonotype was seen ten or more times. V usage is TRBV5-6 and J usage is TRBJ2-7; 8 positions agree with TRBD1. Germline V lookup: CDR1 SGHDT, CDR2 YYEEEE. The length of the CDR3 is 15 residues. J gave up 4 bases and V 0 bases, and 6 bases lay outside the gene matches. The CDR3 sequence: CASSLGFGQGYEQYF. The CDR3 DNA follows: TGTGCCAGCAGCTTGGGATTTGGACAGGGTTACGAGCAGTACTTC.

This clonotype occurred a few times. The chain combines TRBV6-6 with TRBJ2-3; D is perhaps TRBD1 (5 bases). Trimming cost V 2 bases and J 3 bases, with 9 bases left between them. CDR3 size: 14 residues. Per germline, CDR1 MNHNY and CDR2 SVGAGI (reference sequence). The CDR3 protein is CASSYRAGTDTQYF. CDR3 DNA sequence: TGTGCCAGCAGTTACCGCGCAGGGACAGATACGCAGTATTTT.

This clonotype came up a few times. This chain links TRBV7-9 with TRBJ1-4; TRBD1 might be the D (6 bases). Germline V gene data show CDR1 as SEHNR and CDR2 as FQNEAQ (reference sequence). The CDR3 totals 15 residues. With 6 bases removed from V and 2 bases from J, the gap between germline ends came to 13 bases. CDR3 nucleotide sequence: TGTGCCAGCAGTTTCCCAGGGGCGACTAATGAAAAACTGTTTTTT. Its protein product is CASSFPGATNEKLFF.

This clonotype was seen a handful of times. Here the CDR3 reads CASSLGTGTYEAFF. CDR3 in DNA: TGTGCCAGCAGCTTAGGAACAGGGACCTATGAAGCTTTCTTT. The chain recombines TRBV9 with TRBJ1-1; the D gene is possibly TRBD1 (6 bases). V gave up 4 bases and J gave up 7 bases, with 17 bases separating them. The CDR3 spans 14 residues. CDR1 is SGDLS, CDR2 YYNGEE, per germline.

This clonotype was seen a handful of times. The chain uses TRBV29-1 and TRBJ1-1; 7 bases are a match to TRBD1. Germline V CDR1 and CDR2: SQVTM, ANQGSEA. The CDR3 sequence is 12 residues long. The V segment lost 7 bases and the J segment 4 bases; nucleotides outside the gene matches: 6. This chain's CDR3 is CSEKTGITEAFF. The CDR3 nucleotides read TGCAGCGAAAAGACAGGGATCACTGAAGCTTTCTTT.

This chain uses TRBV12-3 or TRBV12-4 with TRBJ2-1; possible D gene TRBD2, 6 bases. This CDR3 has 14 residues. Deletions cut 7 bases from V and 1 base from J, with 11 bases between. The CDR3 is CASTPGTSYNEQFF. CDR3 bases: TGTGCCAGCACCCCCGGGACTTCCTACAATGAGCAGTTCTTC.

V is TRBV14 and J is TRBJ2-3; the D is unclear. There are 16 residues in the CDR3. V lost 2 bases to trimming and J lost 3 bases, with 15 bases between them. Germline V gives CDR1 SGHDN, CDR2 FVKESK. The DNA for the CDR3 is TGTGCCAGCAGCCAAAAGGCGGATCGGAGAACAGATACGCAGTATTTT. Its protein is CASSQKADRRTDTQYF.

The rearrangement links TRBV28 to TRBJ2-1; TRBD1 might be the D (5 bases). The CDR3 is 16 amino acids. Germline V gene lookup returns CDR1 MDHEN and CDR2 SYDVKM. V lost 5 bases and J 4 bases, leaving 18 bases between the germline ends. CDR3 nucleotides: TGTGCCAGCAGTCCCCCGACAGTCTTTACGTACAATGAGCAGTTCTTC. Amino acids: CASSPPTVFTYNEQFF.

The rearrangement joins TRBV10-1 to TRBJ1-1; D not resolved. The CDR3 contains 15 residues. Germline values: CDR1 WNHNN, CDR2 SYGVQD (reference sequence). Trimming took off 2 bases at V and 1 base at J, with 11 bases between the two ends. CDR3: CASSEDNRENTEAFF. CDR3 DNA: TGCGCCAGCAGTGAGGACAACAGAGAGAACACTGAAGCTTTCTTT.

The chain joins TRBV5-1 to TRBJ2-7; 7 positions agree with TRBD2. Germline V gene sequence: CDR1 SGHRS, CDR2 YFSETQ. Unmatched junction bases numbered 4, after V lost 0 bases and J lost 1 base. The CDR3 covers 15 residues. The CDR3 reads CASSLALGGSYEQYF. The CDR3 nucleotides are TGCGCCAGCAGCTTGGCCCTGGGGGGGTCCTACGAGCAGTACTTC.

This clonotype was counted between two and nine times. The V call is TRBV30, the J call TRBJ1-2; D call uncertain. V lost 2 bases to trimming and J lost 6 bases, with 10 bases between them. The CDR3 has 12 amino acids. Looked up from germline, CDR1 is GTSNPN and CDR2 is SVGIG (reference sequence). CDR3 sequence: CAWSPNSDGYTF. The CDR3 DNA is TGTGCCTGGAGTCCTAATTCCGATGGCTACACCTTC.

The chain employs TRBV6-5 and TRBJ1-3; possibly TRBD1 for D (5 bases). This CDR3 has 15 residues. V dropped 8 bases and J dropped 0 bases, with 14 bases sitting between them. The germline CDR1 and CDR2 sequences are MNHEY and SVGAGI. The CDR3, as DNA: TGTGCCAGCGGACCGTCAGGGTTCTCTGGAAACACCATATATTTT. Protein sequence: CASGPSGFSGNTIYF.

The chain employs TRBV25-1 and TRBJ2-3; weak D call: TRBD1 (6 bases). Per the germline V gene, CDR1 is MGHDK and CDR2 is SYGVNS. Between the trimmed V and J ends, which lost 6 bases and 0 bases, there was a span of 13 bases. This CDR3 is 15 amino acids long. The CDR3 region has the DNA TGTGCCAGCAGCTCCGGGACACGTAGCACAGATACGCAGTATTTT. Residues: CASSSGTRSTDTQYF. The variable domain in full, with the rest retrieved from reference TRBV25-1 and TRBJ2-3, is EADIYQTPRYLVIGTGKKITLECSQTMGHDKMYWYQQDPGMELHLIHYSYGVNSTEKGDLSSESTVSRIRTEHFPLTLESARPSHTSQYLCASSSGTRSTDTQYFGPGTRLTVL.

The V and J genes are TRBV12-3 or TRBV12-4 and TRBJ2-5; D remains ambiguous. This CDR3 contains 14 residues. The germline V and J ends were trimmed by 5 bases and 1 base, with 11 bases remaining between them. DNA of the CDR3: TGTGCCAGCAGTCGCTGGCAGCCCCAAGAGACCCAGTACTTC. It codes for CASSRWQPQETQYF.

There are a few counts of this clonotype. The rearrangement links TRBV7-2 to TRBJ2-7; no definite D call. V was trimmed by 5 bases and J by 6 bases, leaving 11 bases between them. The CDR3 spans 12 residues. Looked up from germline, CDR1 is SGHTA and CDR2 is FQGNSA. The CDR3 nucleotides read TGTGCCAGCAGCATACCCGGCTTCGAGCAGTACTTC. It codes for CASSIPGFEQYF.

The V call is TRBV5-1, the J call TRBJ2-2; TRBD2 matches 7 bases. The germline gives CDR1 SGHRS, CDR2 YFSETQ. J lost 3 bases, V lost 2 bases, and 7 bases had no gene match. CDR3 size: 16 residues. DNA of the CDR3: TGCGCCAGCAGCTTTGGCGGGAGACGGGACACCGGGGAGCTGTTTTTT. Protein product: CASSFGGRRDTGELFF.

The rearrangement joins TRBV6-1 to TRBJ2-1; 9 bases map to TRBD2. Germline V gene lookup returns CDR1 MNHNS and CDR2 SASEGT. This CDR3 is built from 14 residues. V trimming: 2 bases; J trimming: 8 bases; junction bases outside the gene matches: 4. The CDR3 sequence: CASSELWTSDEQFF. In DNA form, the CDR3 reads TGTGCCAGCAGTGAACTGTGGACTAGCGATGAGCAGTTCTTC.

The chain combines TRBV7-2 with TRBJ2-2; tentatively, D is TRBD2 (6 bases). Looked up from germline, CDR1 is SGHTA and CDR2 is FQGNSA. The CDR3 covers 17 residues. Deletions cut 1 base from V and 5 bases from J, with 17 bases between. In DNA, the CDR3 is TGTGCCAGCAGCTTAGACGGGACCCGGGGGAGGACCGGGGAGCTGTTTTTT. Protein product: CASSLDGTRGRTGELFF.

This clonotype showed up just a few times. The chain joins TRBV6-2 or TRBV6-3 to TRBJ1-1, with unresolved D. In germline, CDR1 is MNHEY, CDR2 SVGEGT. This CDR3 is 13 amino acids long. Trimming took 7 bases from V and 7 from J, leaving 16 bases between them. The DNA of the CDR3 is TGTGCCAGCACCGCAGTGAGCGTAGGTGAAGCTTTCTTT. The encoded protein is CASTAVSVGEAFF.

This clonotype was detected only a few times. The chain is built from TRBV30 and TRBJ2-3; 15 bases are shared with TRBD2. The germline V gene has CDR1 GTSNPN and CDR2 SVGIG (reference sequence). This CDR3 has 18 amino acids. After removal of 4 bases from V and 2 bases from J, the junction contained 10 bases not matched to a gene. The CDR3 spells CAWTGGLAGGPTTDTQYF. The CDR3, as DNA: TGTGCCTGGACCGGGGGACTAGCGGGAGGACCTACCACAGATACGCAGTATTTT.

The chain has TRBV12-3 or TRBV12-4 and TRBJ1-2, with D perhaps TRBD1 (5 bases). The CDR3 runs to 13 residues. With 3 bases removed from V and 7 bases from J, the gap between germline ends came to 12 bases. In DNA form, the CDR3 reads TGTGCCAGCAGTTTCCTCTCTCAGGGTGGCTACACCTTC. This gives the protein CASSFLSQGGYTF.

This rearrangement joins TRBV9 to TRBJ1-1; 8 nucleotides line up with TRBD1. The CDR3 length is 14 residues. CDR1 SGDLS and CDR2 YYNGEE come from the germline V gene. The V segment lost 4 bases and the J segment 5 bases; nucleotides outside the gene matches: 7. The CDR3 loop is CASSRTGGLTEAFF. In DNA, the CDR3 is TGTGCCAGCAGCCGAACAGGGGGTCTTACTGAAGCTTTCTTT.